This T cell receptor beta chain appears in the sequencing data of a study of identical twins. A universal primer site was added by template switching, and unique molecular identifiers were carried by the cDNA. TCRdb re-called the 5' RACE reads with MiXCR, one entry per CDR3 protein. The sample contains some 590,000 distinct CDR3 sequences, 9.6% of which appear only once. Overall study results and limits: Carriage of fewer insertions was seen in abundant cord blood beta clonotypes, whereas memory repertoires showed none. Researchers reported weaker excess twin sharing in beta out-of-frame sequences.

In germline, CDR1 is SGHRS, CDR2 YFSETQ. Trimming took 2 bases from V and 5 from J, leaving 11 bases between them. This CDR3 contains 13 residues. Worth noting for this clonotype: Antigen specificity is unknown.

This sample was also put to use in a study of yellow fever vaccine responses in identical twins. That work states: Twin vaccine T cell responses reportedly seemed partly convergent, partly personalized.

The origin of this receptor is a woman between 18 and 30 years old in good health. V usage is TRBV5-1 and J usage is TRBJ2-7; a possible D gene is TRBD1 (6 bases). Input material: PBMCs. The DNA for the CDR3 is TGCGCCAGCAGCTTCTTGGGGGCCCACGAGCAGTACTTC. Protein sequence: CASSFLGAHEQYF. Variable domain in full (rest from reference TRBV5-1 and TRBJ2-7): KAGVTQTPRYLIKTRGQQVTLSCSPISGHRSVSWYQQTPGQGLQFLFEYFSETQRNKGNFPGRFSGRQFSNSRSEMNVSTLELGDSALYLCASSFLGAHEQYFGPGTRLTVT.